The 26 T cell receptor beta chains below all came from one sample that was sequenced in a study of CD8+ T cells in alopecia areata. Isolated RNA was reverse transcribed into cDNA used as the sequencing template. Only in-frame clones appear in the TCRdb table, and some are missing; sequencing was by immunoSEQ multiplex PCR. Among around 80,000 clones, roughly 51% were seen once, and the ten largest hold 5.5% to 6.5%. Sequencing input: NKG2D-high CD8+ T cells sorted from blood. These receptors all come from a human donor with alopecia areata.

This clone is deemed medium-sized. This chain joins TRBV27 and TRBJ2-3; D may be TRBD1 or TRBD2 (7 bases each). Germline V CDR1 and CDR2: MNHEY, SMNVEV (reference sequence). The CDR3 is 15 amino acids. Trimming removed 4 bases at V and 3 bases at J, with 14 bases between. In nucleotides, the CDR3 is TGTGCCAGCAGTTCAGGGGGGGTGCTTACAGATACGCAGTATTTT. Translating it yields CASSSGGVLTDTQYF.

CDR3 DNA sequence: TGCGCCAGCAGCTCCCCGCAAGAGACCCAGTACTTC. It translates to CASSSPQETQYF. V gene TRBV5-1 combines with J gene TRBJ2-5; D call uncertain. Trimming removed 3 bases at V and 2 bases at J, with 5 bases between. CDR3 length: 12 amino acids. Per germline, CDR1 SGHRS and CDR2 YFSETQ.

This clone is a singleton in its sample. This chain links TRBV4-1 with TRBJ1-4, with unresolved D. Germline loops: CDR1 MGHRA, CDR2 YSYEKL. Trimming took 4 bases from V and 8 from J, leaving 14 bases between them. The CDR3 loop spans 14 amino acids. The CDR3 sequence: CASSPPIGAEKLFF. The CDR3 bases are TGCGCCAGCAGCCCCCCAATCGGAGCGGAAAAACTGTTTTTT.

The V call is TRBV27, the J call TRBJ2-7; no clear D gene. CDR3 length: 14 residues. Trimming removed 5 bases at V and 10 bases at J, with 21 bases between. Germline values: CDR1 MNHEY, CDR2 SMNVEV (reference sequence). In DNA form, the CDR3 reads TGTGCCAGCAGTCCCTTCCGGGTCAGCGACGGACAGTACTTC. Its translation is CASSPFRVSDGQYF.

The chain employs TRBV5-4 and TRBJ2-1; 8 positions match TRBD1. Germline V gene sequence: CDR1 SGHNT, CDR2 YYREEE (reference sequence). V lost 4 bases to trimming and J lost 10 bases; unmatched junction nucleotides: 4. The CDR3 spans 12 residues. CDR3 sequence: CASSTTGVEQFF. Here the CDR3 DNA reads TGTGCCAGCAGCACGACAGGGGTAGAGCAGTTCTTC.

This clone was observed a handful of times. The V call is TRBV4-1, the J call TRBJ1-2; D uncertain. The CDR3 is made up of 14 amino acids. V was trimmed by 4 bases and J by 4 bases, leaving 13 bases between them. The V gene's germline CDR1 is MGHRA and CDR2 YSYEKL. The CDR3 region is CASSRDEGSYGYTF. The DNA of the CDR3 is TGCGCCAGCAGCCGCGATGAGGGAAGCTATGGCTACACCTTC.

This clone occurred a few times. This rearrangement joins TRBV6-5 to TRBJ2-5; TRBD2 matches 12 bases. The CDR3 covers 16 residues. V dropped 3 bases and J dropped 4; count of bases not matched to a gene: 6. Per the germline V gene, CDR1 is MNHEY and CDR2 is SVGAGI. CDR3 residues: CASSYLPGLAGETQYF. As DNA, the CDR3 is TGTGCCAGCAGTTATTTACCGGGACTAGCGGGAGAGACCCAGTACTTC.

The chain is built from TRBV7-9 and TRBJ1-2; weak D call: TRBD1 (5 bases). V was clipped by 8 bases and J by 3 bases, with 19 bases between them. In germline, CDR1 is SEHNR, CDR2 FQNEAQ (reference sequence). The CDR3 consists of 15 residues. CDR3 nucleotides: TGTGCCAGCTCGGGGACGGATGTGGTCGACTATGGCTACACCTTC. The encoded protein is CASSGTDVVDYGYTF.

J is TRBJ1-1 and V is TRBV4-3, with 9 bases fitting TRBD1. CDR3 length: 15 residues. V gave up 0 bases and J gave up 3 bases; unmatched junction bases: 2. CDR1 and CDR2 from the germline V gene are LGHNA and YSLEER. The CDR3 sequence: CASSQEGTGHTEAFF. The CDR3 DNA reads as TGCGCCAGCAGCCAAGAGGGGACAGGGCACACTGAAGCTTTCTTT.

The chain recombines TRBV6-5 with TRBJ2-5; no definite D call. The germline V and J ends were trimmed by 2 bases and 1 base, with 5 bases remaining between them. Per germline, CDR1 MNHEY and CDR2 SVGAGI. The CDR3 runs to 13 residues. Written as DNA, the CDR3 is TGTGCCAGCAGTTACCTCCCCCAAGAGACCCAGTACTTC. This codes for CASSYLPQETQYF.

This clone appeared once. The J gene is TRBJ2-7, the V gene TRBV5-1, with TRBD2 matching 7 bases. The V and J ends lost 4 bases and 3 bases, in that order; junction bases with no gene match: 4. The CDR3 runs 13 residues. Germline V CDR1 and CDR2: SGHRS, YFSETQ. The CDR3 reads CASSPGEGYEQYF. The CDR3 DNA follows: TGCGCCAGCAGCCCGGGGGAGGGCTACGAGCAGTACTTC.

The chain links TRBV7-8 to TRBJ1-1; a possible D gene is TRBD1 (6 bases). Germline-derived CDR1 and CDR2 are SGHVS and FQNEAQ. With 3 bases removed from V and 1 base from J, the gap between germline ends came to 12 bases. This CDR3 spans 15 amino acids. CDR3 DNA sequence: TGTGCCAGCAGCTTTGGGACACGTACGAACACTGAAGCTTTCTTT. Its protein product is CASSFGTRTNTEAFF.

This clone appeared a few times. This chain joins TRBV18 and TRBJ2-7, with D possibly matching TRBD2 (5 bases). CDR3 length: 18 residues. CDR1 is KGHSH, CDR2 LQKENI, per germline. V lost 0 bases and J lost 2, with 20 bases in between. The CDR3 protein is CASSPPADGMSGPYEQYF. CDR3 sequence (DNA): TGTGCCAGCTCACCACCGGCCGATGGGATGAGCGGACCCTACGAGCAGTACTTC. Using reference TRBV18 and TRBJ2-7 for the parts outside the CDR3, the full variable domain is NAGVMQNPRHLVRRRGQEARLRCSPMKGHSHVYWYRQLPEEGLKFMVYLQKENIIDESGMPKERFSAEFPKEGPSILRIQQVVRGDSAAYFCASSPPADGMSGPYEQYFGPGTRLTVT.

V gene TRBV5-6 combines with J gene TRBJ2-3, with 9 bases that match TRBD1. V trimming: 5 bases; J trimming: 3 bases; junction bases outside the gene matches: 7. Germline V gives CDR1 SGHDT, CDR2 YYEEEE. The CDR3 runs 15 residues. The CDR3: CASSLGTGWTDTQYF. CDR3 sequence (DNA): TGTGCCAGCAGTCTCGGGACAGGGTGGACAGATACGCAGTATTTT.

CDR3 residues: CASSFGHLNTGELFF. CDR3 bases: TGTGCCAGCAGCTTCGGTCATTTGAACACCGGGGAGCTGTTTTTT. The gene calls are TRBV13 and TRBJ2-2; no clear D. In germline, CDR1 is PRHDT, CDR2 FYEKMQ (reference sequence). This CDR3 comprises 15 residues. V lost 3 bases to trimming and J lost 1 base, with 9 bases between them.

About this clone itself: Other DNA sequences in this specimen translate into the identical CDR3. The gene calls are TRBV29-1 and TRBJ1-2, with D unresolved. The germline CDR1 and CDR2 sequences are SQVTM and ANQGSEA. This CDR3 spans 14 amino acids. V lost 3 bases to trimming and J lost 4 bases, with 15 bases between them. CDR3 sequence (DNA): TGCAGCGTTGAGAGGAACAACCCTTTCTATGGCTACACCTTC. It specifies CSVERNNPFYGYTF.

V usage is TRBV4-1 and J usage is TRBJ2-1; D might be TRBD1 (5 bases). CDR1 MGHRA and CDR2 YSYEKL come from the germline V gene. Trimming shortened V by 4 bases and J by 3 bases, and 19 bases separated the two germline ends. This CDR3 contains 17 residues. The CDR3 region is CASSPPSRTRDYNEQFF. Written as DNA, the CDR3 is TGCGCCAGCAGCCCCCCTTCCCGGACAAGGGACTACAATGAGCAGTTCTTC.

This clone was counted many times. This chain connects TRBV7-8 to TRBJ1-3; D perhaps matches TRBD1 (5 bases). Trimming stripped 1 base from V and 7 bases from J, with 17 bases between. There are 16 residues in the CDR3. Germline V gene sequence: CDR1 SGHVS, CDR2 FQNEAQ. In DNA, the CDR3 is TGTGCCAGCAGCTTAGTAACAGGACTCCCTTGGAACACCATATATTTT. Protein: CASSLVTGLPWNTIYF.

The J gene is TRBJ2-7, the V gene TRBV29-1, with a tentative D call TRBD2 (6 bases). The CDR3 contains 12 residues. Germline CDR1 SQVTM, CDR2 ANQGSEA. V was pared by 4 bases and J by 3 bases, with 10 bases between. The CDR3 region has the DNA TGCAGCGTTGGGGGGGATGTCTACGAGCAGTACTTC. This gives the protein CSVGGDVYEQYF.

The table lists this clone with a few counts. This rearrangement joins TRBV7-9 to TRBJ2-5; 7 nucleotides line up with TRBD2. CDR1 and CDR2 (germline): SEHNR, FQNEAQ (reference sequence). Trimming cost V 5 bases and J 0 bases; bases outside gene matches: 12. There are 17 residues in the CDR3. The chain's CDR3 is CASSTRGKETYQETQYF. CDR3 in DNA: TGTGCCAGCAGCACGCGGGGGAAGGAGACCTACCAAGAGACCCAGTACTTC.

This clone has a handful of counts. The chain combines TRBV30 with TRBJ2-1; 8 bases fit TRBD2. Germline-derived CDR1 and CDR2 are GTSNPN and SVGIG (reference sequence). Trimming cost V 4 bases and J 15 bases; bases outside gene matches: 8. CDR3 length: 11 residues. CDR3 loop: CAWTPGLGLFF. CDR3 in DNA: TGTGCCTGGACTCCGGGACTAGGTCTGTTCTTC.

This rearrangement joins TRBV4-1 to TRBJ1-2, with TRBD1 as a possible D gene (5 bases). Trimming left V 0 bases short and J 5 bases short, with 10 bases between. The CDR3 sequence is 14 residues long. CDR1 MGHRA and CDR2 YSYEKL come from the germline V gene. This chain's CDR3 is CASSQDGGAYGYTF. DNA of the CDR3: TGCGCCAGCAGCCAAGATGGGGGAGCGTATGGCTACACCTTC.

This clone was detected only a few times. The CDR3 reads CASSQAIGGAQPQHF. CDR3 nucleotides: TGCGCCAGCAGCCAAGCCATTGGGGGGGCTCAGCCCCAGCATTTT. The chain is built from TRBV4-1 and TRBJ1-5, with a possible D match to TRBD1 (6 bases). Germline-derived CDR1 and CDR2 are MGHRA and YSYEKL. Deletions cut 1 base from V and 6 bases from J, with 13 bases between. The CDR3 has 15 residues.

This clone has a handful of counts. This chain joins TRBV18 and TRBJ2-7, with D possibly matching TRBD2 (6 bases). Germline lookup yields CDR1 KGHSH and CDR2 LQKENI. The CDR3 is 16 residues long. V was clipped by 1 base and J by 2 bases, with 15 bases between them. The CDR3 reads CASSPLPTRRPYEQYF. The CDR3, as DNA: TGTGCCAGCTCACCACTCCCGACTAGGAGGCCCTACGAGCAGTACTTC.

This rearrangement joins TRBV4-3 to TRBJ2-7; D call uncertain. The CDR3 extends over 15 amino acids. CDR1 is LGHNA and CDR2 is YSLEER in the germline V gene. The V gene lost 1 base and the J gene lost 3 bases, with 13 bases spanning the gap. In DNA form, the CDR3 reads TGCGCCAGCAGCCAAGTTGCCCTTAAGGGCTACGAGCAGTACTTC. Its protein is CASSQVALKGYEQYF.

Written as DNA, the CDR3 is TGTGCCAGCAGCGGCCCTAGCGGGGGGCAGTATCGGCATCGGGAAGAGACCCAGTACTTC. Translated: CASSGPSGGQYRHREETQYF. The rearrangement uses TRBV13 and TRBJ2-5; 11 bases are shared with TRBD2. V dropped 5 bases and J dropped 3; count of bases not matched to a gene: 20. Germline lookup yields CDR1 PRHDT and CDR2 FYEKMQ (reference sequence). CDR3 length equals 20 residues.